The table lists the clone carrying this T cell receptor beta chain with a count of one. The source of the sample is a study of blood T cell repertoires in COVID-19. Study-level background: There were acute and convalescent COVID-19 samples, and they came from the United States, Italy and Spain. In each case, the material was cDNA or gDNA derived from T cells, B-cell-depleted T cells, or PBMCs.

V dropped 3 bases and J dropped 1; count of bases not matched to a gene: 7. CDR3 length: 17 amino acids. Germline lookup yields CDR1 MNHEY and CDR2 SMNVEV (reference sequence). Original handling: How many nucleated cells were present was estimated from reference gene primer amplification. Using immunoSEQ multiplex PCR, the repertoire was profiled, and TCRdb retains in-frame clones only, with some absent. That table gives V, J and clone size, and the DNA gave D and trimming. The data contain more than 300,000 clones, nearly 90% of them singletons. This rearrangement joins TRBV27 to TRBJ1-5; TRBD1 agrees at 9 bases. The receptor comes from a woman aged 40 to 50 with COVID-19, enrolled during active disease. The sequencing sample was made of peripheral blood. Here the CDR3 reads CASSFSLQGASNQPQHF. CDR3 bases: TGTGCCAGCAGTTTTTCCCTACAGGGGGCGAGCAATCAGCCCCAGCATTTT.